The rows below give T cell receptor beta chains drawn from one sample of a study of blood T cell repertoires in COVID-19. The repertoire was sequenced with immunoSEQ multiplex PCR; TCRdb's copy has only in-frame clones and lacks some. Among roughly 80,000 clones listed, 65% to 85% were seen once. The sequencing input was peripheral blood. The source is a woman aged 80 or over with acute or convalescent COVID-19. Both conserved end residues are part of each CDR3. Fields, in order: D gene, J gene, clone size, V gene, CDR3 DNA, CDR3 protein. D genes are given only for firm matches. The size entry is marked missing in some rows and otherwise reads once, few, many or a size class.

>TRBD1|TRBJ2-1|.|TRBV5-6
TGTGCCAGCAGCTTGAATTCTTGGGACAGCTCCTACAATGAGCAGTTCTTC
CASSLNSWDSSYNEQFF
>TRBD2|TRBJ2-2|.|TRBV4-2
TGTGCCAGCAGCCAAGACCTAGCGGGCCTCACCGGGGAGCTGTTTTTT
CASSQDLAGLTGELFF
>TRBD2|TRBJ2-7|.|TRBV7-2
TGTGCCAGCAGCTTAAGGGCGGGAGTATTCGTCGAGCAGTACTTC
CASSLRAGVFVEQYF
>.|TRBJ2-7|few|TRBV6-5
TGTGCCAGTATTCAGGCGTCCGGGGACGAGCAGTACTTC
CASIQASGDEQYF
>TRBD1|TRBJ2-2|.|TRBV10-3
TGTGCCATCAGAGAGACAGGGTATGGCACCGGGGAGCTGTTTTTT
CAIRETGYGTGELFF
>.|TRBJ2-3|.|TRBV4-3
TGCGCCAGCAGCCCGGGAGTCGCGGCAGATACGCAGTATTTT
CASSPGVAADTQYF
>TRBD2|TRBJ2-7|once|TRBV3-1/TRBV3-2
TGTGCCAGCAGCCCCGGGTCTAGCGGGAACGGCTACGAGCAGTACTTC
CASSPGSSGNGYEQYF
>TRBD2|TRBJ2-7|.|TRBV7-2
TGTGCCAGCAGCTTCGCGGGAGTGGGCGAGCAGTACTTC
CASSFAGVGEQYF
>TRBD2|TRBJ2-1|.|TRBV7-3
TGTGCCAGCAGCCCTAGGACTAGCGCCGACAATGAGCAGTTCTTC
CASSPRTSADNEQFF
>TRBD1|TRBJ2-2|.|TRBV2
TGTGCCAGCAGGGAGGACAGGGGTAGAGACACCGGGGAGCTGTTTTTT
CASREDRGRDTGELFF
>.|TRBJ2-5|.|TRBV19
TGTGCCAGTAGTATACAGGGAGGAAGGGAGACCCAGTACTTC
CASSIQGGRETQYF
>.|TRBJ1-2|.|TRBV11-2
TGTGCCAGCAGCTTAGCGGGTCCTAACTATGGCTACACCTTC
CASSLAGPNYGYTF
>.|TRBJ2-5|.|TRBV5-1
TGCGCCAGCAGCTTGGGCGGGACAGAAGAGACCCAGTACTTC
CASSLGGTEETQYF
>TRBD1|TRBJ2-1|.|TRBV10-2
TGCGCCAGCAGTCCCGGGACAGTCCATGAGCAGTTCTTC
CASSPGTVHEQFF
>.|TRBJ2-3|.|TRBV3-1/TRBV3-2
TGTGCCAGCAGCCCGGTGGGACTGGGCCAGGGCCAGTATTTT
CASSPVGLGQGQYF
>.|TRBJ2-1|.|TRBV4-3
TGCGCCAGCAGCCGGGAGAATAGAAGGGATGAGCAGTTCTTC
CASSRENRRDEQFF
>TRBD2|TRBJ2-1|.|TRBV28
TGTGCCAGCACCTCCCGGGAGGGGCTAGCGGGAGGTCTTGAGCAGTTCTTC
CASTSREGLAGGLEQFF
>TRBD2|TRBJ2-5|.|TRBV5-1
TGCGCCAGCAGCTTGGGGACTAGTAATCAAGAGACCCAGTACTTC
CASSLGTSNQETQYF
>.|TRBJ2-3|.|TRBV10-3
TGTGCCATCAGTGAGATACGGGAGACAGATACGCAGTATTTT
CAISEIRETDTQYF
>TRBD1|TRBJ2-7|.|TRBV15
TGTGCCACCAGCCTGGGACAGGTCACCTACGAGCAGTACTTC
CATSLGQVTYEQYF
>.|TRBJ2-5|.|TRBV6-5
TGTGCCAGCAGCCTCAGTAGGCGGGAGACCCAGTACTTC
CASSLSRRETQYF
>.|TRBJ2-3|once|TRBV18
TGTGCCAGCTCACCTTTCGGGACTAGCACAGATACGCAGTATTTT
CASSPFGTSTDTQYF
>TRBD1|TRBJ2-7|.|TRBV27
TGTGCCAGCAGCTTATCCTCCGGGACAGGGGGGTACGAGCAGTACTTC
CASSLSSGTGGYEQYF
>.|TRBJ2-3|.|TRBV6-2/TRBV6-3
TGTGCCAGCAGTTCCCGGGACTGGGAGAATACGCAGTATTTT
CASSSRDWENTQYF
>TRBD1|TRBJ2-1|.|TRBV18
TGTGCCAGCTCACCACGACAGGGCGGAAACAATGAGCAGTTCTTC
CASSPRQGGNNEQFF
>TRBD2|TRBJ2-1|few|TRBV28
TGTGCCAGCAGTTTCAGACTAGCGGGAGGGCCGGGGAACAATGAGCAGTTCTTC
CASSFRLAGGPGNNEQFF
>.|TRBJ2-6|.|TRBV19
TGTGCCAGTAGTAGGGACTCAGCCTCTGGGGCCAACGTCCTGACTTTC
CASSRDSASGANVLTF
>.|TRBJ2-7|.|TRBV5-1
TGCGCCAGCAGCTTGTCCAGTTTCACCTACGAGCAGTACTTC
CASSLSSFTYEQYF
>.|TRBJ2-3|.|TRBV7-2
TGTGCCAGCAGCTTGGCACAGACATCTGCAGATACGCAGTATTTT
CASSLAQTSADTQYF
>.|TRBJ2-1|.|TRBV4-3
TGCGCCAGCAGCCAACCGCCAGGCAGGGGATATGAGCAGTTCTTC
CASSQPPGRGYEQFF